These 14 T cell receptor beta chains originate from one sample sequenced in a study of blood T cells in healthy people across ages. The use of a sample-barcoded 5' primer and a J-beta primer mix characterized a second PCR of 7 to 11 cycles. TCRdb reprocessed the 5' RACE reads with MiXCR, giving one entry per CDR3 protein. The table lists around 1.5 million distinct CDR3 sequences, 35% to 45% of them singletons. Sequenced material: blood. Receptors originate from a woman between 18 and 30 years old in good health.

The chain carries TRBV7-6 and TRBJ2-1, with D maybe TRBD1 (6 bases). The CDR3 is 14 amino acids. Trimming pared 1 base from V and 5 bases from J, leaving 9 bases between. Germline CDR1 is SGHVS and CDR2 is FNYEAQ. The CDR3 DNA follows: TGTGCCAGCAGCTTAGGGGACACTAACAATGAGCAGTTCTTC. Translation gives CASSLGDTNNEQFF.

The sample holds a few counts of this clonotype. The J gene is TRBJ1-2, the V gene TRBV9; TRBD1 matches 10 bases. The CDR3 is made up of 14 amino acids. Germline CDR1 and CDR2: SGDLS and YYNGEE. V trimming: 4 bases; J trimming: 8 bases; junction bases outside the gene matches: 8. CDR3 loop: CASSSGTGEGGYTF. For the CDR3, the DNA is TGTGCCAGCAGCTCCGGGACAGGGGAAGGAGGCTACACCTTC.

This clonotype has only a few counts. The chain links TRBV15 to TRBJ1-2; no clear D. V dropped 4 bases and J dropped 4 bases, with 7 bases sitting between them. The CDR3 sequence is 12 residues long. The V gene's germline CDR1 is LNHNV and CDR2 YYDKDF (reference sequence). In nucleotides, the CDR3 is TGTGCCACCAGCAACAGCTTCTATGGCTACACCTTC. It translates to CATSNSFYGYTF.

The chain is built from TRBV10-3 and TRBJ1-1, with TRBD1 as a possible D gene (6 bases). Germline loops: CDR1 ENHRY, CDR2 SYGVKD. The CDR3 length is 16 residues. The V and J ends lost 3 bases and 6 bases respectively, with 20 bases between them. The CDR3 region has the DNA TGTGCCATCAGTGAAGACCCCGGACAGAGGGGACCTGAAGCTTTCTTT. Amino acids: CAISEDPGQRGPEAFF.

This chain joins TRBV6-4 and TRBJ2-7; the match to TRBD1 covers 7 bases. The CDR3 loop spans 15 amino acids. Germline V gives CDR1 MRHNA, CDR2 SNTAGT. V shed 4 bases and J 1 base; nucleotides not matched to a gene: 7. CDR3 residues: CASSVRQGNSYEQYF. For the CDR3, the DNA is TGTGCCAGCAGTGTTAGACAGGGTAATTCCTACGAGCAGTACTTC.

The DNA for the CDR3 is TGTGCCAGCAGCTCAACTGGACAGGGGTCAGATACGCAGTATTTT. This sequence encodes CASSSTGQGSDTQYF. The rearrangement links TRBV7-9 to TRBJ2-3, with 9 bases that match TRBD1. This CDR3 spans 15 amino acids. CDR1 is SEHNR and CDR2 is FQNEAQ in the germline V gene (reference sequence). V trimming: 4 bases; J trimming: 4 bases; junction bases outside the gene matches: 6.

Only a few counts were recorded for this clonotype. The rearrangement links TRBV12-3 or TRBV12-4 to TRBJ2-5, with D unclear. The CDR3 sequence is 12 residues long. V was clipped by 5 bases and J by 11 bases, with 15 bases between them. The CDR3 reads CASSTGWNEQYF. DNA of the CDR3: TGTGCCAGCAGTACCGGGTGGAATGAGCAGTACTTC.

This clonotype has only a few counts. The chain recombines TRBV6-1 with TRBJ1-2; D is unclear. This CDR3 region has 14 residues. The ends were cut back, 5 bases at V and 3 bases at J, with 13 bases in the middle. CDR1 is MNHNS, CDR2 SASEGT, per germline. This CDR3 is CASSPTRRDYGYTF. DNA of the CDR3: TGTGCCAGCAGTCCGACCAGACGGGACTATGGCTACACCTTC.

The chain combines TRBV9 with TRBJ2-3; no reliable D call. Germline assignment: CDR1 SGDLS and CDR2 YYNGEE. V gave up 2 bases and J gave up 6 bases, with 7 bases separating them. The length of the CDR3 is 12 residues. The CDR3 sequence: CASSVNGDTQYF. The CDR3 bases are TGTGCCAGCAGCGTGAACGGGGATACGCAGTATTTT. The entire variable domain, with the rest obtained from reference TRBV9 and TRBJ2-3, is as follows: DSGVTQTPKHLITATGQRVTLRCSPRSGDLSVYWYQQSLDQGLQFLIQYYNGEERAKGNILERFSAQQFPDLHSELNLSSLELGDSALYFCASSVNGDTQYFGPGTRLTVL.

CDR3 in DNA: TGCGCCAGCAGCTTGGTTCCAGCGGGAAGGGGAGAGCAGTACTTC. Translated, it gives CASSLVPAGRGEQYF. The chain carries TRBV5-1 and TRBJ2-4, with TRBD2 matching 7 bases. This CDR3 has 15 amino acids. The germline V gene has CDR1 SGHRS and CDR2 YFSETQ. With V trimmed by 0 bases and J by 13 bases, 13 bases remained unmatched.

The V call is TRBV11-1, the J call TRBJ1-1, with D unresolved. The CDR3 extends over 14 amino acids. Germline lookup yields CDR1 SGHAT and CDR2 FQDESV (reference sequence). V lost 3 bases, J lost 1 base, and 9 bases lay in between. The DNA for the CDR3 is TGTGCCAGCAGCTTGCAAGAGAGGAACACTGAAGCTTTCTTT. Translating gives CASSLQERNTEAFF.

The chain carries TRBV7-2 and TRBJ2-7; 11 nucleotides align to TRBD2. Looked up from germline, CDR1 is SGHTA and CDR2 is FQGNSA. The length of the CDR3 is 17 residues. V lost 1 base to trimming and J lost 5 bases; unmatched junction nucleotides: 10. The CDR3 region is CASSLGEIAGGLDEQYF. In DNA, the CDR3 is TGTGCCAGCAGCTTAGGAGAGATAGCGGGAGGGCTCGACGAGCAGTACTTC.

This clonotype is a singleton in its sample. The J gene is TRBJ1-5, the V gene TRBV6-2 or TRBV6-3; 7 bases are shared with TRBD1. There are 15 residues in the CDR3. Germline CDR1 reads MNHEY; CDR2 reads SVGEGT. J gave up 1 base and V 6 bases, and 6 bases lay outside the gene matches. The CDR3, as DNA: TGTGCCAGCAGACAGGGGTGGATCAGCAATCAGCCCCAGCATTTT. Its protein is CASRQGWISNQPQHF.

CDR3 protein: CSARGRGAYEQYF. CDR3 bases: TGCAGTGCTAGAGGCAGGGGGGCCTACGAGCAGTACTTC. The V and J genes are TRBV20-1 and TRBJ2-7; D might be TRBD1 (7 bases). V lost 1 base, J lost 2 bases, and 9 bases lay in between. Per the germline V gene, CDR1 is DFQATT and CDR2 is SNEGSKA (reference sequence). There are 13 residues in the CDR3.